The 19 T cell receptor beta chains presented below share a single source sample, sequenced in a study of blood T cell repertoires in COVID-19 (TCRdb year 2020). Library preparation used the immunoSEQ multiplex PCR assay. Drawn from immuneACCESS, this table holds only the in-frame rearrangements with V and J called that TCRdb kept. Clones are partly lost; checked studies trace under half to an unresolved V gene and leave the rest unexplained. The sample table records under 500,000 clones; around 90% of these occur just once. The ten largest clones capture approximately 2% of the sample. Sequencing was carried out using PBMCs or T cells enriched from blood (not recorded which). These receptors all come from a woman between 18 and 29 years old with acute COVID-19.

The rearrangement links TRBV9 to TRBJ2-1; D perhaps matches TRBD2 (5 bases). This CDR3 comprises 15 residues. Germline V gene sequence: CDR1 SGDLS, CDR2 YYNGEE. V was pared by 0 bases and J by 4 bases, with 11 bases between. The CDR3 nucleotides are TGTGCCAGCAGCGTAGCAACAGCGGCTTACAATGAGCAGTTCTTC. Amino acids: CASSVATAAYNEQFF.

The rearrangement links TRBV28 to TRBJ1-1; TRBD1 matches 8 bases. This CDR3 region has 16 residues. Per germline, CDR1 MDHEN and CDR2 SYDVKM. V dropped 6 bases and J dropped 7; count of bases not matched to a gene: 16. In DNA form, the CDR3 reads TGTGCCAGCAGAACAAGACATACAGGGGGAAGTGGTGAAGCTTTCTTT. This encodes CASRTRHTGGSGEAFF.

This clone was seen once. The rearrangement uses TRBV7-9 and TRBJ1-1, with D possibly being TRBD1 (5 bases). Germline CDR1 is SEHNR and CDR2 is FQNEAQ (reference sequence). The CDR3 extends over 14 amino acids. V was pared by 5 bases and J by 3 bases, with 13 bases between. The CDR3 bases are TGTGCCAGCAGCCGCTTCACAGGTGACACTGAAGCTTTCTTT. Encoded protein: CASSRFTGDTEAFF. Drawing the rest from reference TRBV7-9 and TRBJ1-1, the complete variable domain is DTGVSQNPRHKITKRGQNVTFRCDPISEHNRLYWYRQTLGQGPEFLTYFQNEAQLEKSRLLSDRFSAERPKGSFSTLEIQRTEQGDSAMYLCASSRFTGDTEAFFGQGTRLTVV.

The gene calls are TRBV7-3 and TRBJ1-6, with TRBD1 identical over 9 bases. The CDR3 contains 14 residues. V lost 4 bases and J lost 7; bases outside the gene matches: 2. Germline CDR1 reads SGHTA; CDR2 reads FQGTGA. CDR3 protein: CASSSGTGNSPLHF. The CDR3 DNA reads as TGTGCCAGCAGCTCCGGGACAGGGAATTCACCCCTCCACTTT.

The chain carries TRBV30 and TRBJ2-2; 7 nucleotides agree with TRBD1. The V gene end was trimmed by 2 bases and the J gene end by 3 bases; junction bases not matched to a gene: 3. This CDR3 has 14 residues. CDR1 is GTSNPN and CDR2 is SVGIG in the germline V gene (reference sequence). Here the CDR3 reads CAWSRGGYTGELFF. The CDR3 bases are TGTGCCTGGAGTAGAGGGGGCTACACCGGGGAGCTGTTTTTT. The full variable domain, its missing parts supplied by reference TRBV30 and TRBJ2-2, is SQTIHQWPATLVQPVGSPLSLECTVEGTSNPNLYWYRQAAGRGLQLLFYSVGIGQISSEVPQNLSASRPQDRQFILSSKKLLLSDSGFYLCAWSRGGYTGELFFGEGSRLTVL.

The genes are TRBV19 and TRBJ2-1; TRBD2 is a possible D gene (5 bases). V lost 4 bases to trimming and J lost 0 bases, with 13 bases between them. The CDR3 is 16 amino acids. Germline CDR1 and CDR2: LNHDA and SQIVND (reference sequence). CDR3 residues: CASSTPFGGSYNEQFF. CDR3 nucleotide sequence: TGTGCCAGTAGTACCCCCTTCGGAGGCTCCTACAATGAGCAGTTCTTC.

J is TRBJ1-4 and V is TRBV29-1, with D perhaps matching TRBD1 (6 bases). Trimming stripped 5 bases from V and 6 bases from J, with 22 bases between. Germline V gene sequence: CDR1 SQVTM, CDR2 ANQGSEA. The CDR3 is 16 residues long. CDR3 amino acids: CSVLPFTGTTHEKLFF. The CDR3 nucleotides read TGCAGCGTTCTTCCATTTACCGGGACAACACATGAAAAACTGTTTTTT.

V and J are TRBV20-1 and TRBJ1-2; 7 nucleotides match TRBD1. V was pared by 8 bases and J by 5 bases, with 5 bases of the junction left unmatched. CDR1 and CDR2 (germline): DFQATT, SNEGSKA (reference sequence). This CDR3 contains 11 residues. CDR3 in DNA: TGCAGTCAAGACAGGGATTATGGCTACACCTTC. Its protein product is CSQDRDYGYTF.

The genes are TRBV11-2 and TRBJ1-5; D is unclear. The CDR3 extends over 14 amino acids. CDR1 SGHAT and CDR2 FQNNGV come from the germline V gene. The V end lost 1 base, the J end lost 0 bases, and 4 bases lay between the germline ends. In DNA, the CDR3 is TGTGCCAGCAGCTTAGGGCTTAGCAATCAGCCCCAGCATTTT. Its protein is CASSLGLSNQPQHF.

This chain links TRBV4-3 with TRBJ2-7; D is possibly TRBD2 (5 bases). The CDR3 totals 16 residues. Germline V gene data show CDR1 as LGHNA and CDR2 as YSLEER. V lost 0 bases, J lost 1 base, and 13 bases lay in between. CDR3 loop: CASSQDRASLSYEQYF. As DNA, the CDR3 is TGCGCCAGCAGCCAAGATCGGGCTAGCTTATCCTACGAGCAGTACTTC.

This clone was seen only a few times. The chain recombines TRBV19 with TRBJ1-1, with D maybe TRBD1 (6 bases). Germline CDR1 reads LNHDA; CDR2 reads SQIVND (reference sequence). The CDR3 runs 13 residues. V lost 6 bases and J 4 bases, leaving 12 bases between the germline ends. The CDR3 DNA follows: TGTGCCAGTAGCAGGGGTTATGGCACTGAAGCTTTCTTT. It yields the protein CASSRGYGTEAFF.

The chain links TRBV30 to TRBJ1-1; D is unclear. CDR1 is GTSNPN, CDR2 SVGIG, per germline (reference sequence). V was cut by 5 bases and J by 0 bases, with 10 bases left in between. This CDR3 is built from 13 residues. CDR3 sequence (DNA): TGTGCCTGGTGTGGACGGGTGAACACTGAAGCTTTCTTT. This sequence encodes CAWCGRVNTEAFF.

The CDR3 nucleotides are TGTGCCAGCTCACCGTATAACACTGAAGCTTTCTTT. Translation: CASSPYNTEAFF. The chain uses TRBV18 and TRBJ1-1; D call uncertain. V was clipped by 3 bases and J by 2 bases, with 4 bases between them. This CDR3 is built from 12 residues. Germline V CDR1 and CDR2: KGHSH, LQKENI.

CDR3 region: CASSWQEDTEAFF. For the CDR3, the DNA is TGTGCCAGCAGCTGGCAGGAGGACACTGAAGCTTTCTTT. The chain has TRBV5-4 and TRBJ1-1; D unclear. Trimming pared 3 bases from V and 3 bases from J, leaving 9 bases between. The CDR3 covers 13 residues. In germline, CDR1 is SGHNT, CDR2 YYREEE (reference sequence).

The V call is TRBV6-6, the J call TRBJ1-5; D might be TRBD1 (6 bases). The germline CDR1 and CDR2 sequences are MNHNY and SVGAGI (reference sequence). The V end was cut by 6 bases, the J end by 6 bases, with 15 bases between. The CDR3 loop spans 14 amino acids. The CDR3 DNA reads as TGTGCCAGCAGCCAAGGGGGAGGGGGTCAGCCCCAGCATTTT. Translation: CASSQGGGGQPQHF.

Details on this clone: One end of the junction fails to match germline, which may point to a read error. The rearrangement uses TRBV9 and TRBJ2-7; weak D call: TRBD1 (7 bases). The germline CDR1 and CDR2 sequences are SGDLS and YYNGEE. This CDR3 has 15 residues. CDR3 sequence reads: CASSPSGGSSHEQYF. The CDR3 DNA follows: TGTGCCAGCAGCCCATCAGGGGGGAGCTCCCACGAGCAGTACTTC. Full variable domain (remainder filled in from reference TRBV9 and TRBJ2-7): DSGVTQTPKHLITATGQRVTLRCSPRSGDLSVYWYQQSLDQGLQFLIQYYNGEERAKGNILERFSAQQFPDLHSELNLSSLELGDSALYFCASSPSGGSSHEQYFGPGTRLTVT.

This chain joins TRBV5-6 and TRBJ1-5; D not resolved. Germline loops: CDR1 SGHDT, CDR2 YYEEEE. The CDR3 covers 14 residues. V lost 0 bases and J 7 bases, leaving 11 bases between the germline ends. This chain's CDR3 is CASSLGGLQQPQHF. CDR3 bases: TGTGCCAGCAGCTTGGGTGGGCTGCAACAGCCCCAGCATTTT.

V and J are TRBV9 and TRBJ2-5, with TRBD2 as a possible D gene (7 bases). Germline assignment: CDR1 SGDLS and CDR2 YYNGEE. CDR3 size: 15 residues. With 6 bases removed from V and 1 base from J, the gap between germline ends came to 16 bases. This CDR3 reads CASTLGGGLQETQYF. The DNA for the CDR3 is TGTGCCAGCACCCTAGGGGGGGGCCTCCAAGAGACCCAGTACTTC. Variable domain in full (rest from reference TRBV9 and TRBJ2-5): DSGVTQTPKHLITATGQRVTLRCSPRSGDLSVYWYQQSLDQGLQFLIQYYNGEERAKGNILERFSAQQFPDLHSELNLSSLELGDSALYFCASTLGGGLQETQYFGPGTRLLVL.

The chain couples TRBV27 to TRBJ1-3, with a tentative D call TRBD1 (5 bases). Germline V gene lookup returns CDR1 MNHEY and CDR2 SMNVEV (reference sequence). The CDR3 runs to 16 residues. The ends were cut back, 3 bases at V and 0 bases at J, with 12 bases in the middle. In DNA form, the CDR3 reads TGTGCCAGCAGTTTCACAGGCGTTCACTCTGGAAACACCATATATTTT. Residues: CASSFTGVHSGNTIYF.